This is a list of T cell receptor beta chains from one sample in a study of post-analysis software for immune sequencing data. TCRdb called the PCR reads again in MiXCR, with one record for every CDR3 protein. The sample includes about 460,000 distinct CDR3 sequences, around 40% of them seen just once. The sequenced material came from blood. All receptors come from a girl under 18 with multiple sclerosis. Both conserved end residues are part of each CDR3. A D gene is named only where the DNA matches it firmly. Size tells how often a clone was seen (once, few, many) or the class of an expanded clone, and some rows leave it out.

TRBV28	-	TRBJ2-7	-	CASSLSQISYEQYF	TGTGCCAGCAGTTTGAGTCAAATTTCCTACGAGCAGTACTTC
TRBV29-1	-	TRBJ2-1	once	CSAESPEVHEQFF	TGCAGCGCCGAGTCTCCCGAAGTTCATGAGCAGTTCTTC
TRBV20-1	TRBD1	TRBJ1-4	once	CSAPQGRSTNEKLFF	TGCAGTGCTCCACAGGGGCGCTCCACTAATGAAAAACTGTTTTTT
TRBV29-1	TRBD2	TRBJ2-5	few	CSVEGPYGAGERLGGETQYF	TGCAGCGTTGAAGGTCCCTATGGAGCGGGAGAAAGGTTGGGTGGAGAGACCCAGTACTTC
TRBV7-8	-	TRBJ2-1	-	CASSLYQNEQFF	TGTGCCAGCAGCCTCTACCAGAATGAGCAGTTCTTC
TRBV24-1	-	TRBJ2-7	-	CATSDQGVNYEQYF	TGTGCCACCAGTGATCAAGGCGTGAACTACGAGCAGTACTTC
TRBV20-1	-	TRBJ2-3	-	CSARAAGTSTDTQYF	TGCAGTGCTAGAGCTGCGGGGACTAGCACAGATACGCAGTATTTT
TRBV15	TRBD1	TRBJ2-7	few	CATSATRKGGFYEQYF	TGTGCCACCAGCGCAACACGGAAAGGGGGCTTCTACGAGCAGTACTTC
TRBV5-1	TRBD2	TRBJ2-1	-	CASSSLAGVSYNEQFF	TGCGCCAGCAGCTCCTTAGCGGGAGTCTCCTACAATGAGCAGTTCTTC
TRBV7-6	TRBD2	TRBJ2-5	-	CASSLTRLAGPKETQYF	TGTGCCAGCAGCTTAACCAGACTAGCGGGACCCAAGGAGACCCAGTACTTC
TRBV18	-	TRBJ2-7	-	CASSPGAGNEQYF	TGTGCCAGCTCACCAGGGGCCGGTAACGAGCAGTACTTC
TRBV20-1	-	TRBJ2-3	few	CSARPLERGTDTQYF	TGCAGTGCTAGGCCTTTAGAACGGGGCACAGATACGCAGTATTTT
TRBV20-1	TRBD1	TRBJ2-7	-	CSARDLGTGGYEQYF	TGCAGTGCTAGAGATCTCGGGACAGGGGGCTACGAGCAGTACTTC
TRBV27	TRBD2	TRBJ2-7	-	CASSILPRGGEQYF	TGTGCCAGCAGCATTCTACCTCGCGGGGGCGAGCAGTACTTC
TRBV20-1	-	TRBJ2-3	-	CSAPFGGGRTDTQYF	TGCAGTGCTCCCTTTGGGGGGGGCCGCACAGATACGCAGTATTTT
TRBV29-1	TRBD1	TRBJ1-2	-	CSVTGLDGYTF	TGCAGCGTGACAGGGCTCGATGGCTACACCTTC
TRBV7-2	TRBD2	TRBJ2-3	once	CASSLFPSGSSGTDTQYF	TGTGCCAGCAGCTTATTCCCTAGCGGGAGCTCGGGCACAGATACGCAGTATTTT
TRBV20-1	TRBD1	TRBJ2-3	few	CSARTGQGFKVSADTQYF	TGCAGTGCTAGAACCGGACAGGGGTTCAAGGTATCGGCAGATACGCAGTATTTT
TRBV20-1	TRBD2	TRBJ2-5	-	CSASPGAAGAVEQYF	TGCAGTGCTAGTCCCGGGGCGGCGGGAGCGGTGGAGCAGTACTTC
TRBV29-1	TRBD2	TRBJ2-1	-	CSVKWEGHEQFF	TGCAGCGTTAAGTGGGAGGGGCATGAGCAGTTCTTC
TRBV7-9	-	TRBJ2-7	-	CASSPSVYEQDF	TGTGCCAGCAGCCCGTCGGTCTACGAGCAGGACTTC
TRBV20-1	TRBD2	TRBJ2-1	-	CSARDGGGLAGAYNEQFF	TGCAGTGCTAGAGATGGCGGGGGACTAGCGGGAGCTTACAATGAGCAGTTCTTC